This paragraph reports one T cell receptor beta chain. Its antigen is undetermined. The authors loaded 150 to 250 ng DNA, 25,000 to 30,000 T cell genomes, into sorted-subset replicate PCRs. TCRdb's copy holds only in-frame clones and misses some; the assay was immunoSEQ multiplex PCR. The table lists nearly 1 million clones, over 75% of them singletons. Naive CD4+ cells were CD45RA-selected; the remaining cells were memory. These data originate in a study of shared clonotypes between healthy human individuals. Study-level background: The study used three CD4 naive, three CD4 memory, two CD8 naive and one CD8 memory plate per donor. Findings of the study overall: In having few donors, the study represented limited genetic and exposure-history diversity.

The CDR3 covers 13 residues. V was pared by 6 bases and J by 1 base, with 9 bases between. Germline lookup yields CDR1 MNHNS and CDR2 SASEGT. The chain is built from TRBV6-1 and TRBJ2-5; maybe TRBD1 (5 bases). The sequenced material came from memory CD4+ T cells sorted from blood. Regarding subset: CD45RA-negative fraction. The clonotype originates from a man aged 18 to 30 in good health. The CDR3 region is CASSTGRQETQYF. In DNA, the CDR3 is TGTGCCAGCAGCACAGGCCGCCAAGAGACCCAGTACTTC.